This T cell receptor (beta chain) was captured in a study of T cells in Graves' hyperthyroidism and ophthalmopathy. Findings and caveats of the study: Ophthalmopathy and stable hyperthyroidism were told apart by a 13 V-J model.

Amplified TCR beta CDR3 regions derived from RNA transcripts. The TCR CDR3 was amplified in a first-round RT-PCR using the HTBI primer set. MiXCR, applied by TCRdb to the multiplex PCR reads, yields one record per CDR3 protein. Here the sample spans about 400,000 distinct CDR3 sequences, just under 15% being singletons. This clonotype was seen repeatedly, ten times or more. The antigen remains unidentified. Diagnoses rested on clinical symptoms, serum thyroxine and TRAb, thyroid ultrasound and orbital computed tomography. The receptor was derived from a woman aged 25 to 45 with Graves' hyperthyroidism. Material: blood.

Here the CDR3 reads CASSKTGTSGKGTEQFF. As DNA, the CDR3 is TGTGCCAGCAGCAAGACCGGGACTAGCGGGAAGGGTACTGAGCAGTTCTTC. This sequence joins TRBV7-9 and TRBJ2-1, with 13 bases aligning to TRBD2. CDR3 length equals 17 residues. The ends lost 5 bases at V and 9 bases at J; junction bases unmatched: 13. Germline V gene sequence: CDR1 SEHNR, CDR2 FQNEAQ (reference sequence).